These T cell receptor beta chains were read from a single sample in a study of shared clonotypes between healthy human individuals. Produced via immunoSEQ multiplex PCR; TCRdb's table is partial and in-frame only. The table records roughly 700,000 clones, 90% of them present only once. Sequencing was carried out using memory CD8+ T cells from PBMCs. Every receptor here comes from a man aged 18 to 35 in good health. Some clones in this sample may be carry-over from other donors' samples. Both conserved end residues are part of each CDR3. The D gene is left open where the match is weak. The listing skips clone size in some rows; elsewhere it reads once, few, many or a size class.

abundance	j_gene	v_gene	len	d_gene	CDR3aa	CDR3nt
.	TRBJ2-2	TRBV10-3	15	.	CAISEGPGWTGELFF	TGTGCCATCAGTGAGGGCCCAGGGTGGACCGGGGAGCTGTTTTTT
few	TRBJ1-5	TRBV29-1	13	.	CGVRAGLNQPQHF	TGCGGCGTTCGTGCAGGGCTAAATCAGCCCCAGCATTTT
.	TRBJ2-1	TRBV7-9	17	TRBD2	CASSLPIAGYRDNEQFF	TGTGCCAGCAGCTTGCCCATAGCGGGTTACCGGGACAATGAGCAGTTCTTC
.	TRBJ2-7	TRBV2	12	.	CASSLLTYEQYF	TGTGCCAGCAGCCTTCTAACCTACGAGCAGTACTTC
.	TRBJ2-6	TRBV7-9	12	.	CASSLAWDVLTF	TGTGCCAGCAGCTTAGCCTGGGACGTCCTGACTTTC
.	TRBJ2-2	TRBV7-9	12	.	CASSDSTGELFF	TGTGCCAGCAGCGACAGCACCGGGGAGCTGTTTTTT
.	TRBJ1-1	TRBV19	14	TRBD1	CATLDRVDGTEAFF	TGTGCCACTCTAGACAGGGTCGATGGAACTGAAGCTTTCTTT
.	TRBJ2-7	TRBV27	13	.	CASSFGGRYEQYF	TGTGCCAGCAGTTTCGGAGGACGCTACGAGCAGTACTTC
.	TRBJ2-7	TRBV7-9	19	TRBD2	CASSDPLRTSGTNPYEQYF	TGTGCCAGCAGCGACCCTCTCCGGACTAGCGGAACGAACCCCTACGAGCAGTACTTC
few	TRBJ1-1	TRBV29-1	14	TRBD1	CSVEYGTGYTEAFF	TGCAGCGTTGAATACGGGACAGGCTACACTGAAGCTTTCTTT
.	TRBJ1-1	TRBV19	17	.	CASSIRAGADPNTEAFF	TGTGCCAGTAGTATAAGAGCGGGAGCAGACCCGAACACTGAAGCTTTCTTT
.	TRBJ2-2	TRBV18	17	.	CASSPQPNSPNTGELFF	TGTGCCAGCTCACCGCAACCAAACAGTCCGAACACCGGGGAGCTGTTTTTT
.	TRBJ2-7	TRBV7-6	18	TRBD2	CASSPRASGNLPNYEQYF	TGTGCCAGCAGCCCCCGGGCGAGCGGGAACCTTCCCAACTACGAGCAGTACTTC
.	TRBJ1-2	TRBV9	16	.	CASSVAGGRTNYGYTF	TGTGCCAGCAGCGTAGCTGGGGGGCGAACTAACTATGGCTACACCTTC
.	TRBJ1-4	TRBV15	15	TRBD1	CATSGGQTSNEKLFF	TGTGCCACCAGCGGGGGACAGACATCTAATGAAAAACTGTTTTTT
.	TRBJ1-4	TRBV27	15	.	CASSLMGVRNEKLFF	TGTGCCAGCAGTTTAATGGGGGTTAGGAATGAAAAACTGTTTTTT
.	TRBJ2-3	TRBV9	17	TRBD2	CASSPPGTSGYTDTQYF	TGTGCCAGCAGCCCACCCGGGACTAGCGGTTACACAGATACGCAGTATTTT
few	TRBJ2-3	TRBV11-2	13	.	CASSLKSTDTQYF	TGTGCCAGCAGCTTGAAGAGCACAGATACGCAGTATTTT
.	TRBJ2-5	TRBV7-2	15	.	CASSLDGFRGETQYF	TGTGCCAGCAGCTTAGACGGCTTTCGAGGAGAGACCCAGTACTTC
.	TRBJ2-7	TRBV9	16	.	CASSPDGGIPNYEQYF	TGTGCCAGCAGCCCGGACGGGGGAATCCCCAACTACGAGCAGTACTTC
.	TRBJ2-1	TRBV27	14	.	CASSPESSYNEQFF	TGTGCCAGCAGTCCAGAAAGCTCCTACAATGAGCAGTTCTTC
.	TRBJ1-2	TRBV27	15	TRBD1	CASSLGTTGGHGYTF	TGTGCCAGCAGTTTAGGGACGACAGGGGGCCATGGCTACACCTTC
few	TRBJ1-1	TRBV7-9	15	.	CASSLDPGWGTEAFF	TGTGCCAGCAGCTTAGATCCGGGCTGGGGCACTGAAGCTTTCTTT
.	TRBJ1-1	TRBV5-1	18	.	CASSSPDGQYPDGTEAFF	TGCGCCAGCAGTTCCCCAGACGGACAGTACCCCGACGGCACTGAAGCTTTCTTT
.	TRBJ1-4	TRBV5-1	16	.	CASRPVAEGTNEKLFF	TGCGCCAGCAGGCCCGTGGCAGAGGGTACGAATGAAAAACTGTTTTTT
.	TRBJ1-1	TRBV14	17	TRBD1	CASSQASTGGAGTEAFF	TGTGCCAGCAGCCAAGCCTCTACAGGGGGCGCCGGCACTGAAGCTTTCTTT
few	TRBJ1-1	TRBV7-2	12	.	CASTFFRPEAFF	TGTGCCAGCACCTTCTTTAGACCTGAAGCTTTCTTT
.	TRBJ2-7	TRBV19	15	.	CASSASWEVSYEQYF	TGTGCCAGTAGCGCCTCGTGGGAGGTCTCCTACGAGCAGTACTTC
.	TRBJ2-1	TRBV19	15	TRBD2	CASSMSGGLHNEQFF	TGTGCCAGTAGTATGTCGGGAGGGCTGCACAATGAGCAGTTCTTC
.	TRBJ2-1	TRBV11-1	13	.	CASSWATREEQFF	TGTGCCAGCAGCTGGGCGACGAGGGAAGAGCAGTTCTTC
.	TRBJ2-5	TRBV7-9	15	.	CASSLASSPQETQYF	TGTGCCAGCAGCTTAGCTAGCAGTCCTCAAGAGACCCAGTACTTC
.	TRBJ1-2	TRBV5-8	15	.	CASSLDGQLNYGYTF	TGTGCCAGCAGCTTGGATGGACAGCTTAACTATGGCTACACCTTC
.	TRBJ2-3	TRBV28	15	TRBD2	CASSRTSGSADTQYF	TGTGCCAGCAGCCGGACTAGCGGGAGTGCAGATACGCAGTATTTT
.	TRBJ1-2	TRBV7-9	14	.	CASTDGGGAYGYTF	TGTGCCAGCACTGACGGCGGCGGTGCCTATGGCTACACCTTC
.	TRBJ1-4	TRBV5-1	15	.	CASSSDGLINEKLFF	TGCGCCAGCAGCTCGGACGGACTGATTAATGAAAAACTGTTTTTT
.	TRBJ1-5	TRBV4-1	14	TRBD1	CASAWGQGNQPQHF	TGCGCCAGCGCGTGGGGACAGGGCAATCAGCCCCAGCATTTT
.	TRBJ2-1	TRBV5-1	16	.	CASSLAGIPSYNEQFF	TGCGCCAGCAGCTTGGCGGGGATCCCGTCCTACAATGAGCAGTTCTTC
.	TRBJ2-2	TRBV29-1	14	TRBD2	CSASGRQDTGELFF	TGCAGCGCTAGCGGGAGGCAGGACACCGGGGAGCTGTTTTTT
.	TRBJ1-2	TRBV15	14	.	CATSRPGPFYGYTF	TGTGCCACCAGCAGGCCGGGACCTTTCTATGGCTACACCTTC
.	TRBJ2-7	TRBV7-9	13	.	CASSLDSTYEQYF	TGTGCCAGCAGCTTGGACAGCACCTACGAGCAGTACTTC